This T cell receptor beta chain is from a study of Graves' ophthalmopathy and Graves' hyperthyroidism. The CDR3 has 12 residues. Germline V lookup: CDR1 SGHTA, CDR2 FQGTGA. V gave up 1 base and J gave up 6 bases, with 7 bases separating them. Amplified material comprised TCR beta CDR3 regions derived from RNA transcripts. In the first round, RT-PCR was carried out with HTBI primers, and a multiplex PCR formed the second round. Each CDR3 protein is one row after TCRdb ran MiXCR on the multiplex PCR reads. The table lists 900,000 to 1,200,000 distinct CDR3 sequences, 35% to 40% of them singletons, with approximately 10% in the top ten.

Material: peripheral blood or thyroid tissue (not recorded which). The TCR comes from an adult man with Graves' hyperthyroidism. The chain links TRBV7-3 to TRBJ2-7, with D unclear. The CDR3 sequence is CASSLIPSEQYF. CDR3 DNA: TGTGCCAGCAGCTTAATCCCATCCGAGCAGTACTTC.